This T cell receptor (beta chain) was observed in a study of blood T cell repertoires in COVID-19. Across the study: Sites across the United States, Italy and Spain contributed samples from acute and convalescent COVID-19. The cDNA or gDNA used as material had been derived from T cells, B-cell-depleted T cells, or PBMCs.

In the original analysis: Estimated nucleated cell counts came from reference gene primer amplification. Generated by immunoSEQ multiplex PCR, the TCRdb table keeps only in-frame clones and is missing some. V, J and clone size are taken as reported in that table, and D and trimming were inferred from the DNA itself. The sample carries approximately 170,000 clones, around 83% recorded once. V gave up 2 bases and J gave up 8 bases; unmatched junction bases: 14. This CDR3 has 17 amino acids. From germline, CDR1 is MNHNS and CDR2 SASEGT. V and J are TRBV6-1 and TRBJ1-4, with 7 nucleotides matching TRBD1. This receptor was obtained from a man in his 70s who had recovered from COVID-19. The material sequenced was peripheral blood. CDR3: CASSEPHGNRGGEKLFF. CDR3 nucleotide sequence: TGTGCCAGCAGTGAACCCCATGGGAACAGGGGAGGCGAAAAACTGTTTTTT.